The clone carrying this T cell receptor (beta chain) was observed a single time. This specimen comes from a study of CD4 and CD8 cells across lung adenocarcinoma regions. Trimming took 6 bases from V and 1 from J; bases not matched to a gene: 3. The CDR3 runs to 14 residues. TCRdb reanalysed the PCR reads using MiXCR and keeps one entry per CDR3 protein. This repertoire shows about 5,300 distinct CDR3 sequences, approximately 59% found once; its top ten account for roughly a quarter. The sequencing sample was made of CD4+ T cells from the center of a lung tumor. The receptor comes from a female donor with lung adenocarcinoma. The CD4 and CD8 labels of this study may be unreliable. The chain has TRBV12-3 or TRBV12-4 and TRBJ2-7, with 10 bases matching TRBD2. Here the CDR3 reads CASSKLAGSYEQYF. As DNA, the CDR3 is TGTGCCAGCAGCAAACTAGCGGGATCCTACGAGCAGTACTTC.